The clone carrying this T cell receptor (beta chain) was detected only a few times. Antigen: not known. The PCR had 60 Vbeta and 13 Jbeta primers. Profiling relied on immunoSEQ multiplex PCR, and the TCRdb table lists in-frame clones only, not all of them. Of over 50,000 clones listed, 65% to 80% are singletons. The record originates from a study of cytomegalovirus exposure and HLA in healthy donors. General study results and limits: It was confirmed in vitro that three of the CMV-associated chains were specific for CMV antigens. Most observed TCR sequences were rare, whereas some public TCRs were detected in many donors.

Sequenced: PBMCs. The TCR comes from a man aged 35 to 55 in good health and CMV-seropositive.

CDR3 sequence: CASSLIRETQYF. For the CDR3, the DNA is TGTGCCAGCAGCTTGATCCGGGAGACCCAGTACTTC. The gene calls are TRBV5-8 and TRBJ2-5; D remains unclear. The V gene lost 1 base and the J gene lost 5 bases, with 6 bases spanning the gap. CDR1 and CDR2 (germline): SGHTS, YDEGEE. This CDR3 spans 12 amino acids.